Below are 18 T cell receptor beta chains sequenced from a single sample in a study of cytomegalovirus exposure and HLA in healthy donors. The PCR used 60 Vbeta and 13 Jbeta primers. Using immunoSEQ multiplex PCR, the repertoire was profiled, and TCRdb retains in-frame clones only, with some absent. The repertoire holds 150,000 to 200,000 clones, with 80% as singletons. Input material: PBMCs. All receptors come from a boy between 5 and 17 years old in good health and CMV-seronegative.

This sequence joins TRBV18 and TRBJ2-1, with 10 bases lining up with TRBD2. Germline values: CDR1 KGHSH, CDR2 LQKENI. Trimming removed 3 bases from V and 5 bases from J; junction bases left unmatched: 7. The CDR3 covers 16 residues. The CDR3 spells CASSPLPSGGNNEQFF. The DNA of the CDR3 is TGTGCCAGCTCACCCCTCCCTAGCGGGGGAAACAATGAGCAGTTCTTC.

V and J are TRBV7-2 and TRBJ2-1, with D uncertain. The CDR3 sequence is 14 residues long. Trimming stripped 5 bases from V and 4 bases from J, with 12 bases between. Germline CDR1 SGHTA, CDR2 FQGNSA. CDR3 loop: CASSPLDGYNEQFF. The CDR3 DNA reads as TGTGCCAGCAGCCCCTTAGACGGGTACAATGAGCAGTTCTTC.

The J gene is TRBJ2-5, the V gene TRBV19; 8 bases fit TRBD1. Looked up from germline, CDR1 is LNHDA and CDR2 is SQIVND (reference sequence). The CDR3 runs 13 residues. With 5 bases clipped from V and 5 bases from J, the junction kept 4 bases outside the gene matches. The CDR3 loop reads CASSLRDRETQYF. DNA for the CDR3: TGTGCCAGTAGTCTCCGGGACAGGGAGACCCAGTACTTC.

The genes are TRBV2 and TRBJ1-5, with TRBD1 matching 9 bases. There are 14 residues in the CDR3. V lost 4 bases, J lost 2 bases, and 0 bases stayed unmatched. Germline lookup yields CDR1 SNHLY and CDR2 FYNNEI. CDR3 DNA: TGTGCCAGCAGTGGGACAGGGGGCAATCAGCCCCAGCATTTT. Protein product: CASSGTGGNQPQHF.

The CDR3 DNA is TGTGCCACCAGATCCGGGACAGGGTCCACAGATACGCAGTATTTT. Translating gives CATRSGTGSTDTQYF. This sequence joins TRBV10-3 and TRBJ2-3; 9 nucleotides line up with TRBD1. Unmatched junction bases numbered 10, after V lost 10 bases and J lost 2 bases. CDR3 length: 15 amino acids. Germline CDR1 ENHRY, CDR2 SYGVKD.

This chain uses TRBV6-6 with TRBJ2-1, with 8 bases that match TRBD2. Per germline, CDR1 MNHNY and CDR2 SVGAGI (reference sequence). This CDR3 spans 15 amino acids. V was clipped by 6 bases and J by 4 bases; unmatched bases: 8. In DNA, the CDR3 is TGTGCCAGCAGGCTCAGCGGGAGCTCGTACAATGAGCAGTTCTTC. It translates to CASRLSGSSYNEQFF.

V gene TRBV18 combines with J gene TRBJ2-5, with D maybe TRBD2 (5 bases). The CDR3 spans 13 residues. V was shortened by 0 bases and J by 5 bases, with 7 bases between the two germline ends. In germline, CDR1 is KGHSH, CDR2 LQKENI. The CDR3 loop reads CASSPPSAETQYF. Written as DNA, the CDR3 is TGTGCCAGCTCACCACCTAGCGCCGAGACCCAGTACTTC.

The chain carries TRBV5-4 and TRBJ1-1; D is perhaps TRBD1 (5 bases). V lost 0 bases to trimming and J lost 1 base, with 7 bases between them. The CDR3 is 14 amino acids. CDR1 is SGHNT and CDR2 is YYREEE in the germline V gene (reference sequence). DNA of the CDR3: TGTGCCAGCAGCTTGGCAGGGCGGAACACTGAAGCTTTCTTT. Translating it yields CASSLAGRNTEAFF.

This rearrangement joins TRBV5-1 to TRBJ1-1; unclear D gene. From germline, CDR1 is SGHRS and CDR2 YFSETQ. V lost 4 bases and J 1 base, leaving 20 bases between the germline ends. This CDR3 has 17 residues. Here the CDR3 DNA reads TGCGCCAGCAGCCCATATATCACAGCGGTATCGAACACTGAAGCTTTCTTT. This sequence encodes CASSPYITAVSNTEAFF.

The chain employs TRBV5-1 and TRBJ1-1; 10 nucleotides agree with TRBD1. Germline V CDR1 and CDR2: SGHRS, YFSETQ. With 0 bases clipped from V and 5 bases from J, the junction kept 4 bases outside the gene matches. The CDR3 runs 15 residues. CDR3 in amino acids: CASSLDGTGETEAFF. The CDR3 DNA sequence: TGCGCCAGCAGCTTGGACGGGACAGGGGAGACTGAAGCTTTCTTT. The full variable domain, with the rest looked up from reference TRBV5-1 and TRBJ1-1, is KAGVTQTPRYLIKTRGQQVTLSCSPISGHRSVSWYQQTPGQGLQFLFEYFSETQRNKGNFPGRFSGRQFSNSRSEMNVSTLELGDSALYLCASSLDGTGETEAFFGQGTRLTVV.

With respect to this clone: One end of the junction fails to match germline, which may point to a read error. The chain links TRBV7-9 to TRBJ2-7; 10 bases map to TRBD2. The CDR3 loop spans 12 amino acids. Germline CDR1 and CDR2: SEHNR and FQNEAQ (reference sequence). CDR3 bases: TGTGCCAGCACCCTTAGCGGGAGGATGGAGAACTTC. Protein: CASTLSGRMENF.

V and J are TRBV29-1 and TRBJ1-1; D remains unclear. The CDR3 is 14 amino acids. The V end was cut by 5 bases, the J end by 3 bases, with 16 bases between. CDR1 and CDR2 from the germline V gene are SQVTM and ANQGSEA. CDR3 protein: CSVSRRLGDTEAFF. The CDR3 coding sequence is TGCAGCGTTAGTAGGAGGCTGGGTGACACTGAAGCTTTCTTT.

The rearrangement uses TRBV15 and TRBJ2-7, with D perhaps TRBD1 (6 bases). This CDR3 has 15 residues. CDR1 is LNHNV, CDR2 YYDKDF, per germline (reference sequence). The V and J ends lost 6 bases and 2 bases respectively, with 17 bases between them. CDR3 DNA sequence: TGTGCCACCAGTCCCACTCAGGGGCAAACCTACGAGCAGTACTTC. Amino acid sequence: CATSPTQGQTYEQYF.

This chain joins TRBV27 and TRBJ2-7, with 8 bases aligning to TRBD2. Trimming cost V 7 bases and J 4 bases; bases outside gene matches: 6. CDR3 length equals 13 residues. In germline, CDR1 is MNHEY, CDR2 SMNVEV (reference sequence). CDR3 sequence (DNA): TGTGCCAGCACCACGAGCGGGGGATACGAGCAGTACTTC. The encoded protein is CASTTSGGYEQYF.

The chain recombines TRBV19 with TRBJ2-7, with 10 bases aligning to TRBD1. The CDR3 length is 13 residues. Germline V gene lookup returns CDR1 LNHDA and CDR2 SQIVND (reference sequence). The trim removed 6 bases at V and 5 bases at J, leaving 4 bases unmatched. CDR3 DNA sequence: TGTGCCAGTAGGGGGACAGGGGATAACGAGCAGTACTTC. Amino acids: CASRGTGDNEQYF.

The chain joins TRBV5-1 to TRBJ2-5; 8 bases fit TRBD1. J lost 11 bases, V lost 4 bases, and 10 bases had no gene match. Germline V gene lookup returns CDR1 SGHRS and CDR2 YFSETQ. This CDR3 region has 13 residues. CDR3: CASSPQGAIEQYF. CDR3 DNA sequence: TGCGCCAGCAGCCCTCAGGGGGCGATTGAGCAGTACTTC.

This clone was detected only once. V gene TRBV6-5 combines with J gene TRBJ1-1, with 9 bases aligning to TRBD1. With V trimmed by 2 bases and J by 4 bases, 5 bases remained unmatched. The CDR3 consists of 15 residues. Germline lookup yields CDR1 MNHEY and CDR2 SVGAGI. CDR3 sequence: CASSYADRGSTEAFF. DNA of the CDR3: TGTGCCAGCAGTTACGCGGACAGGGGATCCACTGAAGCTTTCTTT.

This clone appeared a few times. The CDR3 DNA reads as TGTGCCAGCAGCCCAGGCTCCTCTTATTCTGGCTACACCTTC. As protein: CASSPGSSYSGYTF. V gene TRBV7-9 combines with J gene TRBJ1-2, with D unresolved. The V end lost 5 bases, the J end lost 7 bases, and 17 bases lay between the germline ends. This CDR3 spans 14 amino acids. The germline V gene encodes CDR1 SEHNR and CDR2 FQNEAQ (reference sequence). The full variable domain, its missing parts supplied by reference TRBV7-9 and TRBJ1-2, is DTGVSQNPRHKITKRGQNVTFRCDPISEHNRLYWYRQTLGQGPEFLTYFQNEAQLEKSRLLSDRFSAERPKGSFSTLEIQRTEQGDSAMYLCASSPGSSYSGYTFGSGTRLTVV.